The rows below give T cell receptor beta chains drawn from one sample of a study of blood T cell repertoires in COVID-19. TCRdb's table, derived via immunoSEQ multiplex PCR, lists solely in-frame clones and lacks some. The data hold fewer than 250,000 clones, with 65% to 85% observed a single time. The specimen sequenced was peripheral blood. These receptors all stem from a man in his fifties or sixties with active or convalescent COVID-19. The CDR3 runs from the conserved cysteine through the conserved F or W. A D gene is named only where the DNA matches it firmly. Not all rows give a size; the values are once, few, many and, for expanded clones, a class.

>TRBV30|TRBJ1-5|TRBD1|.
TGTGCCTGGAGAAATAGGGGACAGGGGCTTCAGCCCCAGCATTTT
CAWRNRGQGLQPQHF
>TRBV2|TRBJ1-5|TRBD1|.
TGTGCCAGCACCCAGGGACAGGGTCAGCCCCAGCATTTT
CASTQGQGQPQHF
>TRBV2|TRBJ2-2|.|once
TGTGCCAGCAGCGCGCCGCGGCGGGAAACCGGGGAGCTGTTTTTT
CASSAPRRETGELFF
>TRBV5-1|TRBJ1-4|.|.
TGCGCCAGCAGCCCCCGTGCGGCAACTAATGAAAAACTGTTTTTT
CASSPRAATNEKLFF
>TRBV11-2|TRBJ1-1|TRBD1|.
TGTGCCAGCAGCACCCGGGACAGGGTCACTGAAGCTTTCTTT
CASSTRDRVTEAFF
>TRBV11-2|TRBJ1-5|.|.
TGTGCCAGCGCCCTGTCGGGCAATCAGCCCCAGCATTTT
CASALSGNQPQHF
>TRBV28|TRBJ1-1|.|.
TGTGCCAGCAGGAGGTATGGCACTGAAGCTTTCTTT
CASRRYGTEAFF
>TRBV6-5|TRBJ1-2|.|.
TGTGCCAGCAGTAACGGGACAAACTATGGCTACACCTTC
CASSNGTNYGYTF
>TRBV5-3|TRBJ2-7|.|.
TGTGCCAGAAGTCCCAGGGGCGGCTCCTACGAGCAGTACTTC
CARSPRGGSYEQYF
>TRBV11-2|TRBJ1-6|.|few
TGTGCCAGCAGCTTAAGGGGGTCCGAGAGCTCCTATAATTCACCCCTCCACTTT
CASSLRGSESSYNSPLHF
>TRBV19|TRBJ1-4|TRBD1|.
TGTGCCAGTAGTGAGCAACAGGGGAATGAAAAACTGTTTTTT
CASSEQQGNEKLFF
>TRBV7-9|TRBJ2-3|TRBD2|.
TGTGCCAGCAGCTTTTTTCCGCCGGGACTAGCGGATACGCAGTATTTT
CASSFFPPGLADTQYF
>TRBV19|TRBJ2-1|TRBD2|.
TGTGCCAGTAGTCCCCATACTAGCGGGGTCCCCTACAATGAGCAGTTCTTC
CASSPHTSGVPYNEQFF
>TRBV7-9|TRBJ1-2|.|.
TGTGCCAGCAGCTTAGCTGCGGGAAACTATGGCTACACCTTC
CASSLAAGNYGYTF
>TRBV4-1|TRBJ1-1|.|.
TGCGCCAGCAGCCCCAGCGGGGGGGAGGGAGCCTTCATGAACACTGAAGCTTTCTTT
CASSPSGGEGAFMNTEAFF
>TRBV5-1|TRBJ1-1|TRBD1|.
TGCGCCAGCAGCTTGTGGGGACAGGGGGTTGGACTGGACACTGAAGCTTTCTTT
CASSLWGQGVGLDTEAFF
>TRBV7-3|TRBJ2-7|TRBD2|.
TGTGCCAGCAGCTTAAAATCCCTGGGGGCTAGCGGGAACTACGAGCAGTACTTC
CASSLKSLGASGNYEQYF
>TRBV9|TRBJ2-5|TRBD1|.
TGTGCCAGCAGCAGAATGGCGGCCAGGGGGGAGACCCAGTACTTC
CASSRMAARGETQYF
>TRBV28|TRBJ2-1|TRBD2|.
TGTGCCAGCACCCTCGTACTAGCGGGAGGGCCAAGTGAGCAGTTCTTC
CASTLVLAGGPSEQFF
>TRBV5-1|TRBJ2-1|TRBD2|few
TGCGCCAGCAGCTTAACGGGAGGCTACAATGAGCAGTTCTTC
CASSLTGGYNEQFF
>TRBV18|TRBJ2-2|TRBD2|.
TGTGCCAGCTCACCACCGACCCGAAGAACTAGCGTCGGGGAGCTGTTTTTT
CASSPPTRRTSVGELFF
>TRBV5-4|TRBJ1-1|.|.
TGTGCCAGCAGCTTGGGTGCTAGCAACACTGAAGCTTTCTTT
CASSLGASNTEAFF
>TRBV7-2|TRBJ1-1|.|.
TGTGCCAGCAGCTTCGAGGGTAAGAGAACTGAAGCTTTCTTT
CASSFEGKRTEAFF
>TRBV5-1|TRBJ2-1|.|.
TGCGCCAGCAGCTTACTAAGCAGAAGCTCCTACAATGAGCAGTTCTTC
CASSLLSRSSYNEQFF
>TRBV6-5|TRBJ2-7|.|.
TGTGCCAGCAGGCTCGCCAGGGCCTACGAGCAGTACTTC
CASRLARAYEQYF
>TRBV2|TRBJ1-4|.|.
TGTGCCAGCAGTGCTTATACGGATGAAAAACTGTTTTTT
CASSAYTDEKLFF
>TRBV6-1|TRBJ2-7|TRBD1|.
TGTGCCAGCAGTGAAGCGGCGACAGGGAACCAGCAGTACTTC
CASSEAATGNQQYF
>TRBV2|TRBJ2-5|TRBD2|.
TGTGCCAGCAGTGCGGGACTAGCGGTCCAAGAGACCCAGTACTTC
CASSAGLAVQETQYF
>TRBV28|TRBJ1-1|.|.
TGTGCCAGCAGTTTATTATCCAGGAGGACTGAAGCTTTCTTT
CASSLLSRRTEAFF
>TRBV7-9|TRBJ2-3|TRBD2|.
TGTGCCAGCAGCCCACTAGCGGGGGACACAGATACGCAGTATTTT
CASSPLAGDTDTQYF
>TRBV6-4|TRBJ2-1|.|.
TGTGCCAGCAGCGAATGGGGACTGGAGAGCTCCTACAATGAGCAGTTCTTC
CASSEWGLESSYNEQFF
>TRBV27|TRBJ2-1|TRBD1|.
TGTGCCAGCAGTTTGGACAGGTTCGAAAATGAGCAGTTCTTC
CASSLDRFENEQFF
>TRBV30|TRBJ1-1|.|.
TGTGCCTGGAGTGTACGTCAGACTGAAGCTTTCTTT
CAWSVRQTEAFF
>TRBV30|TRBJ2-2|TRBD2|.
TGTGCCTGGAGTCATAGCGGGGGGTTCACCGGGGAGCTGTTTTTT
CAWSHSGGFTGELFF
>TRBV24-1|TRBJ2-3|TRBD2|once
TGTGCCACCAGTGACAAGGGACTAGCGGGAAGCACAGATACGCAGTATTTT
CATSDKGLAGSTDTQYF
>TRBV23-1|TRBJ2-1|TRBD1|.
TGCGCCAGCAGTCAATTGGAGAGGACAGGGGCCGGTGAGCAGTTCTTC
CASSQLERTGAGEQFF
>TRBV10-1|TRBJ2-1|TRBD2|.
TGCGCCAGCAGTGAGGGGCGGGGGGGATACAATGAGCAGTTCTTC
CASSEGRGGYNEQFF
>TRBV28|TRBJ2-7|.|.
TGTGCCAGCAGTTCCCGGGGACAAGCACACTCTTTCTCCTACGAGCAGTACTTC
CASSSRGQAHSFSYEQYF
>TRBV2|TRBJ2-5|.|.
TGTGCCAGCAAGGGGGCGGGGGAGACCCAGTACTTC
CASKGAGETQYF
>TRBV10-3|TRBJ2-2|TRBD2|.
TGTGCCATCAGCCCCGGGGGGGCGAACACCGGGGAGCTGTTTTTT
CAISPGGANTGELFF
>TRBV3-1/TRBV3-2|TRBJ1-2|.|.
TGTGCCAGCAGCCAACTGGGGCCTCTTGGTGGCTACACCTTC
CASSQLGPLGGYTF
>TRBV9|TRBJ1-2|.|.
TGTGCCAGCAGCGCGAGCCCGGCAGGGAACTATGGCTACACCTTC
CASSASPAGNYGYTF
>TRBV2|TRBJ1-5|.|few
TGTGCCAGCAGTGTAGACTCCTATAGCAATCAGCCCCAGCATTTT
CASSVDSYSNQPQHF
>TRBV29-1|TRBJ2-2|.|once
TGCAGCGTTCTCCGGGACACGGGAACCGGGGAGCTGTTTTTT
CSVLRDTGTGELFF
>TRBV5-1|TRBJ2-4|.|.
TGCGCCAGCAGCTTAGGTGAGGGAAACATTCAGTACTTC
CASSLGEGNIQYF
>TRBV5-6|TRBJ1-1|.|.
TGTGCCAGCAGCACGGGTATGGAAGCTTTCTTT
CASSTGMEAFF
>TRBV7-9|TRBJ1-1|.|.
TGTGCCAGCAGCCGATCCCTAGGGGGGAACACTGAAGCTTTCTTT
CASSRSLGGNTEAFF
>TRBV5-1|TRBJ2-7|TRBD1|.
TGCGCCAGCAGTCCGGGACAGGTCTCCTACGAGCAGTACTTC
CASSPGQVSYEQYF
>TRBV19|TRBJ2-6|.|.
TGTGCCAGTAGTGCCTACAGCGGCGGAGCCAACGTCCTGACTTTC
CASSAYSGGANVLTF
>TRBV11-2|TRBJ2-5|.|.
TGTGCCAGCAGCTTTGGCGCAGGGGTCCAAGAGACCCAGTACTTC
CASSFGAGVQETQYF
>TRBV30|TRBJ2-5|.|.
TGTGCCTGGAGTGAAGCGGGAGAGACCCAGTACTTC
CAWSEAGETQYF
>TRBV5-1|TRBJ2-2|.|few
TGCGCCAGCAGCTTGGCACGGGAGTCGAACACCGGGGAGCTGTTTTTT
CASSLARESNTGELFF
>TRBV5-1|TRBJ2-3|.|once
TGCGCCAGCAGGGGGGGGCCCAGCACAGATACGCAGTATTTT
CASRGGPSTDTQYF
>TRBV19|TRBJ1-1|.|.
TGTGCCAGTAGTCCGGACATGAACACTGAAGCTTTCTTT
CASSPDMNTEAFF